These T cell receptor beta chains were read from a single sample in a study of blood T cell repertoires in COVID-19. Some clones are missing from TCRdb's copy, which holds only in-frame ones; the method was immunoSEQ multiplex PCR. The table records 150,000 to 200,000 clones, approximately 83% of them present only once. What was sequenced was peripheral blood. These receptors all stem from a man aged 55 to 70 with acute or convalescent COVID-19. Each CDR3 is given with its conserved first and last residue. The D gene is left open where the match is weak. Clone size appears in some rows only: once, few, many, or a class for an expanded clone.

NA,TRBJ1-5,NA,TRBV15,CATSRDLREPQHF,TGTGCCACCAGCAGAGATCTTCGGGAGCCCCAGCATTTT
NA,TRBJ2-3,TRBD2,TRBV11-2,CASRASGGASDTQYF,TGTGCCAGCAGGGCTAGCGGGGGCGCATCCGATACGCAGTATTTT
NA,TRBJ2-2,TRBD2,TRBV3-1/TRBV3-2,CASRLTGLAGHTGELFF,TGTGCCAGCAGACTTACCGGGCTAGCGGGACACACCGGGGAGCTGTTTTTT
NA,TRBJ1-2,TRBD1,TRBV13,CASSRQGRGYTF,TGTGCCAGCAGCAGACAGGGTCGTGGCTACACCTTC
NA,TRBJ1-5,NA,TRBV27,CASSLRGFQPQHF,TGTGCCAGCAGTTTAAGGGGGTTTCAGCCCCAGCATTTT
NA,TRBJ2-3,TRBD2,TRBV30,CAWSPDVLAGARATQYF,TGTGCCTGGAGTCCCGATGTTCTAGCGGGAGCGCGAGCCACGCAGTATTTT
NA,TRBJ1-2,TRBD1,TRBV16,CASTRTGNNYGYTF,TGTGCCAGCACCCGGACAGGGAATAACTATGGCTACACCTTC
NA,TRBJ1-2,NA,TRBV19,CASSPAGVYGYTF,TGTGCCAGTAGTCCAGCAGGGGTCTATGGCTACACCTTC
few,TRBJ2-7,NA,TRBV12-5,CASGFPPRLAVAYEQYF,TGTGCTAGTGGTTTTCCTCCGAGGTTAGCGGTCGCCTACGAGCAGTACTTC
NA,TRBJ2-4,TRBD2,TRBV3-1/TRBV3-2,CASSPGTSVNLAKNIQYF,TGTGCCAGCAGCCCCGGGACTAGCGTAAATTTAGCCAAAAACATTCAGTACTTC
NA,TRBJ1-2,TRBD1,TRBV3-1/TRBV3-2,CASSQDLGQGNYGYTF,TGTGCCAGCAGCCAAGACCTGGGACAGGGGAACTATGGCTACACCTTC
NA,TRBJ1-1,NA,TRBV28,CASSFFTENTEAFF,TGTGCCAGCAGTTTCTTTACAGAGAACACTGAAGCTTTCTTT
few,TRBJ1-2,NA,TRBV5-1,CASSLEGVRGYTF,TGCGCCAGCAGCTTGGAGGGGGTGAGGGGCTACACCTTC
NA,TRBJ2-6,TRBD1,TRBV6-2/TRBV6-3,CASSGQGLGANVLTF,TGTGCCAGCAGTGGACAGGGTCTCGGGGCCAACGTCCTGACTTTC
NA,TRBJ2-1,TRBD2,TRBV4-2,CASSQDSGRANEQFF,TGTGCCAGCAGCCAAGATAGCGGGAGGGCCAATGAGCAGTTCTTC
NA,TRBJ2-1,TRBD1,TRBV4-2,CASSQSRGGSSYNEQFF,TGTGCCAGCAGCCAATCTAGAGGGGGCAGCTCCTACAATGAGCAGTTCTTC
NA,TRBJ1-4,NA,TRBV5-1,CASHAGRGEKLFF,TGCGCCAGCCATGCCGGCCGGGGTGAAAAACTGTTTTTT
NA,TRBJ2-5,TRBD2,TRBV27,CASSPRLAGGQTQYF,TGTGCCAGCAGCCCCCGACTAGCGGGAGGCCAGACCCAGTACTTC
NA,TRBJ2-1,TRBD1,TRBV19,CAIPHRQGEFF,TGTGCCATCCCACACCGACAGGGGGAGTTCTTC
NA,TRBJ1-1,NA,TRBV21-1,CAFGTDTEAFF,TGTGCCTTTGGGACAGATACTGAAGCTTTCTTT
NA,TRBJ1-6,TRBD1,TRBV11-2,CASSFWGQGAPNYNSPLHF,TGTGCCAGCAGCTTTTGGGGACAGGGGGCCCCAAACTATAATTCACCCCTCCACTTT
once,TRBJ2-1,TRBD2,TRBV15,CATSGSGSLHNEQFF,TGTGCCACCAGCGGCAGCGGGAGTCTCCACAATGAGCAGTTCTTC
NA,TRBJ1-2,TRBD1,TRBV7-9,CASSGAGQGAGGYTF,TGTGCCAGCAGCGGCGCGGGACAGGGGGCCGGTGGCTACACCTTC
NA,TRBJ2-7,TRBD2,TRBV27,CASSLSKPLAGVGEQYF,TGTGCCAGCAGTTTATCAAAGCCCCTAGCGGGAGTGGGCGAGCAGTACTTC
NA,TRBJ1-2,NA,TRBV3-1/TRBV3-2,CASSQGYGYNYGYTF,TGTGCCAGCAGCCAAGGGTACGGGTATAACTATGGCTACACCTTC
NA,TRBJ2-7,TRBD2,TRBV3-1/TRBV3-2,CASSQAPLLLAGGEQYF,TGTGCCAGCAGCCAAGCCCCTCTCCTGCTAGCGGGAGGCGAGCAGTACTTC
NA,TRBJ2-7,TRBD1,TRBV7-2,CASSSKRTGTGKSYEQYF,TGTGCCAGCAGCTCGAAGAGAACCGGGACAGGGAAGTCCTACGAGCAGTACTTC
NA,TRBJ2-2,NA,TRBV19,CASRQGGTGELFF,TGTGCCAGTCGGCAGGGAGGTACCGGGGAGCTGTTTTTT
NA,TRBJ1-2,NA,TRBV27,CASSLSGSGGRGYTF,TGTGCCAGCAGTTTATCGGGCAGCGGGGGACGGGGCTACACCTTC
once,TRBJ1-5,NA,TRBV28,CASSTSGSAGQPQHF,TGTGCCAGCAGTACCTCCGGGTCCGCTGGGCAGCCCCAGCATTTT
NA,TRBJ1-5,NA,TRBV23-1,CASSQSLGGEWNQPQHF,TGCGCCAGCAGTCAATCTTTGGGGGGAGAGTGGAATCAGCCCCAGCATTTT
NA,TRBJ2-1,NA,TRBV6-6,CASSHPTGTVDEQFF,TGTGCCAGCAGCCACCCGACAGGGACTGTGGATGAGCAGTTCTTC
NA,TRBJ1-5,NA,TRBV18,CASSQWRGPQHF,TGTGCCAGCTCACAATGGCGGGGACCCCAGCATTTT
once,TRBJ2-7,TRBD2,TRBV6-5,CASSYWGGSSYEQYF,TGTGCCAGCAGTTACTGGGGCGGGAGCTCCTACGAGCAGTACTTC
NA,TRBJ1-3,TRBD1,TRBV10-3,CAISERPKTPGQGVRTIYF,TGTGCCATCAGTGAGCGACCCAAAACACCGGGACAGGGAGTTCGCACCATATATTTT
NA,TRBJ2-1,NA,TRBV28,CATSWQGGNEQFF,TGTGCCACCAGTTGGCAGGGGGGCAATGAGCAGTTCTTC
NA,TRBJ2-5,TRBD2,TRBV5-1,CASSSRASGRVETQYF,TGCGCCAGCAGCTCGCGGGCTAGCGGGAGGGTAGAGACCCAGTACTTC
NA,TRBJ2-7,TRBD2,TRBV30,CAWRGVGSSYEQYF,TGTGCCTGGCGGGGGGTCGGGAGCTCCTACGAGCAGTACTTC
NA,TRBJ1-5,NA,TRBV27,CASSLSGGRVQPQHF,TGTGCCAGCAGTTTATCGGGGGGTAGGGTTCAGCCCCAGCATTTT
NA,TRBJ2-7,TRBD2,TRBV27,CASSFRGLAGVGSYEQYF,TGTGCCAGCAGTTTTAGGGGACTAGCGGGAGTCGGGAGCTACGAGCAGTACTTC
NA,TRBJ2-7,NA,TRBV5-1,CASSRGGLDSYEQYF,TGCGCCAGCAGCCGGGGAGGACTTGACTCCTACGAGCAGTACTTC
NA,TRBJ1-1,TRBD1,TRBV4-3,CASSQGDRPAEMNTEAFF,TGCGCCAGCAGCCAAGGGGACAGGCCCGCAGAGATGAACACTGAAGCTTTCTTT
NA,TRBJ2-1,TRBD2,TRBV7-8,CASSLAGPASGRFNEQFF,TGTGCCAGCAGCTTAGCGGGTCCGGCTAGCGGGAGATTCAATGAGCAGTTCTTC
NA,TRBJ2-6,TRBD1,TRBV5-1,CASSSGQAYSGANVLTF,TGCGCCAGCAGCTCCGGACAGGCGTACTCTGGGGCCAACGTCCTGACTTTC
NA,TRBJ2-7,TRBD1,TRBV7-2,CASSLRDRVGLAASYEQYF,TGTGCCAGCAGCTTAAGGGACAGGGTAGGGCTAGCGGCAAGCTACGAGCAGTACTTC
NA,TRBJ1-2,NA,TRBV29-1,CSVATGITNYGYTF,TGCAGCGTCGCCACAGGGATCACGAACTATGGCTACACCTTC
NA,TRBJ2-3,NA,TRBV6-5,CASSYSAGQMGVTQYF,TGTGCCAGCAGTTACTCAGCGGGTCAAATGGGAGTTACGCAGTATTTT
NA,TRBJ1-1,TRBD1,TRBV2,CASSDSGTGSGAEAFF,TGTGCCAGCAGCGACTCCGGGACAGGGTCTGGCGCTGAAGCTTTCTTT
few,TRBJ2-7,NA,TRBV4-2,CASSRGEDTGYEQYF,TGTGCCAGCAGCCGGGGGGAGGACACCGGCTACGAGCAGTACTTC
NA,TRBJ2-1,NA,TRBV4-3,CASSQDVAISYNEQFF,TGCGCCAGCAGCCAAGACGTAGCGATCTCCTACAATGAGCAGTTCTTC
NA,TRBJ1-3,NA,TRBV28,CASRRGQRGGGNTIYF,TGTGCCAGCAGGCGAGGTCAAAGGGGAGGTGGAAACACCATATATTTT
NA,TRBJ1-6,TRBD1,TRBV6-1,CASSESWGQPGINSPLHF,TGTGCCAGCAGTGAATCTTGGGGACAGCCAGGGATCAATTCACCCCTCCACTTT